Sequencing of this TCR beta chain was carried out in a study of identical twins (dated by TCRdb to the mid-2010s). Regarding the study in general: TCR alpha and beta repertoires from monozygotic twins, unrelated adults of various ages and cord blood were deep-sequenced to test whether fetal clonotypes persist. To rule out contamination, replicate twin experiments were performed at different times with different library preparation protocols.

Reading the germline V gene gives CDR1 MNHEY and CDR2 SVGAGI. Trimming takes 6 bases from V and 9 bases from J, and the germline ends sit 12 bases apart. Including the terminal cysteine and phenylalanine, the CDR3 comprises 11 residues. The CDR3 DNA has 33 bases and is translated from base 1. This clonotype turned up a few times. Its antigen remains undetermined. No much larger clone exists at a distance of one base, and base qualities are not known. Here is what the overall study found, with its caveats: Compared with coincidental sharing between unrelated individuals, out-of-frame TCR alpha sequences shared between twins showed an excess of sequences with low generation probability. The excess sharing between twins in beta out-of-frame sequences was weaker because fewer shared sequences reduced the signal-to-noise ratio. Fewer insertions were carried by abundant cord blood beta clonotypes; a weaker similar trend was observed in young adult naive repertoires, while no such trend was observed in memory repertoires. In monozygotic twins, out-of-frame TCR alpha sharing was systematically underestimated by recombination models, although the models agreed with sharing between unrelated individuals. Conclusions relied on cross-sectional statistical analysis, since the same donors could not be followed over many years. Zero-insertion analyses could be partly confounded by invariant T cells such as MAIT and iNKT, although diverse VJ usage argued against such confounding for most clonotypes.

Every donor in the study was a healthy Caucasian. Three pairs of female monozygotic twins, all aged about 18 to 30 years, were included in the twin cohort. Peripheral blood mononuclear cells were the source from which RNA for the TCR libraries was isolated. The method behind the library was 5' RACE. The instrument was an Illumina HiSeq 2000. Template switching introduced a universal primer binding site; the final cDNA contained a unique molecular identifier, enabling accurate counting of TCR cDNA molecules. Specific primers in the conserved constant-segment region were used to synthesize first-strand cDNA for TCR alpha and beta chains. To control for contamination, every cDNA library was double barcoded, receiving both a SMART-Mk sample barcode and Illumina barcodes. Two successive PCR steps introduced TruSeq adapter sequences along with Illumina sample barcodes. Sequencing of the TCR alpha and beta cDNA libraries was done on the Illumina HiSeq platform using custom primers. Regarding the original processing steps: Raw reads were processed with MiGEC to extract unique molecular identifiers, and MiXCR was used to determine CDR3 positions. For each individual, recombination models were inferred using an EM algorithm with the repgenHMM and IGoR tools. The tcR package in R was used for shared clonotype analysis, with sharing normalized by the product of cloneset sizes. Out-of-frame nonproductive sequences were analyzed to study raw recombination free of thymic and clonal selection effects. TCRdb took the public reads, trimmed them with fastp at Q25, ran MiXCR for clone calling and kept in-frame beta chains. Each entry merges the rows of one CDR3 protein and shows their most common DNA and genes. The V and J calls follow TCRdb's processing rather than the paper's. This sample lists nearly 650,000 distinct CDR3 sequences; 7% to 7.5% were detected once. Over 1.5% of the sample goes to the ten largest clones.

These sequences were also reported in another study, on yellow fever vaccine responses in identical twins. Per the second study: According to the authors, the vaccine-induced T cell response in identical twins seemed to be partly convergent and partly specific to each individual. Focusing on identical twins, the study followed the T cell clones that responded to the vaccine, and did so with precision.

This TCR came from a woman between 18 and 29 years old in good health. The chain is made from TRBV6-5 and TRBJ2-7; TRBD2 is possibly the D segment (5 matching bases). The sequenced material came from PBMCs. The CDR3 loop reads CASRSLGGQYF. The sequenced DNA: TGTGCCAGCAGATCACTAGGCGGGCAGTACTTC.